Shown below are 10 T cell receptor beta chains from a single sample sequenced in a study of T cell responses to AZD1222 COVID-19 vaccine. Sequenced by immunoSEQ multiplex PCR; TCRdb stores in-frame clones only, minus some. The data hold around 250,000 clones, with about 92% observed a single time. The sample in question was peripheral blood, obtained on day 0 of AZD1222 vaccination. These receptor sequences come from an adult in good health.

The V gene is TRBV30, the J gene TRBJ2-1; either TRBD1 or TRBD2 may fit D (5 bases each). Germline values: CDR1 GTSNPN, CDR2 SVGIG (reference sequence). The CDR3 has 12 amino acids. V dropped 6 bases and J dropped 12 bases, with 18 bases sitting between them. The CDR3 region is CACPGSTGGQFF. CDR3 nucleotides: TGTGCCTGCCCGGGATCTACAGGTGGGCAGTTCTTC.

Here the CDR3 DNA reads TGTGCCATCAGACTACACGAGAACACTGAAGCTTTCTTT. This gives the protein CAIRLHENTEAFF. The chain has TRBV10-3 and TRBJ1-1; D call uncertain. Per germline, CDR1 ENHRY and CDR2 SYGVKD. The V gene lost 6 bases and the J gene lost 1 base, with 9 bases spanning the gap. The CDR3 has 13 residues.

The chain is built from TRBV5-1 and TRBJ1-4, with D uncertain. CDR1 is SGHRS and CDR2 is YFSETQ in the germline V gene. The CDR3 runs 15 residues. The germline V and J ends were trimmed by 0 bases and 2 bases, with 8 bases remaining between them. The CDR3 DNA follows: TGCGCCAGCAGCTTGGTGTCAGGCACTAATGAAAAACTGTTTTTT. It is translated as CASSLVSGTNEKLFF. Filled out from reference TRBV5-1 and TRBJ1-4, the complete variable domain reads KAGVTQTPRYLIKTRGQQVTLSCSPISGHRSVSWYQQTPGQGLQFLFEYFSETQRNKGNFPGRFSGRQFSNSRSEMNVSTLELGDSALYLCASSLVSGTNEKLFFGSGTQLSVL.

This clone has only one observation. The rearrangement uses TRBV7-9 and TRBJ2-3; D uncertain. Trimming removed 4 bases from V and 4 bases from J, with 0 bases in between. The germline CDR1 and CDR2 sequences are SEHNR and FQNEAQ (reference sequence). The CDR3 has 10 residues. CDR3 amino acids: CASSSDTQYF. The CDR3 DNA reads as TGTGCCAGCAGCTCAGATACGCAGTATTTT.

The rearrangement uses TRBV7-9 and TRBJ1-2, with D perhaps TRBD1 (5 bases). CDR1 is SEHNR and CDR2 is FQNEAQ in the germline V gene (reference sequence). This CDR3 is built from 18 residues. V was shortened by 2 bases and J by 0 bases, with 19 bases between the two germline ends. The CDR3 DNA is TGTGCCAGCAGCTTACATAGGACACTTCACTCTACTAACTATGGCTACACCTTC. Protein product: CASSLHRTLHSTNYGYTF. The full variable domain, its missing parts supplied by reference TRBV7-9 and TRBJ1-2, is DTGVSQNPRHKITKRGQNVTFRCDPISEHNRLYWYRQTLGQGPEFLTYFQNEAQLEKSRLLSDRFSAERPKGSFSTLEIQRTEQGDSAMYLCASSLHRTLHSTNYGYTFGSGTRLTVV.

The rearrangement uses TRBV29-1 and TRBJ2-3, with 7 bases lining up with TRBD1. Looked up from germline, CDR1 is SQVTM and CDR2 is ANQGSEA. The V segment lost 8 bases and the J segment 4 bases; nucleotides outside the gene matches: 6. The CDR3 loop spans 12 amino acids. This CDR3 is CSTSGGADTQYF. The CDR3 region has the DNA TGCAGCACCTCAGGGGGAGCAGATACGCAGTATTTT.

The gene calls are TRBV19 and TRBJ1-6; D is unclear. There are 15 residues in the CDR3. Trimming pared 7 bases from V and 8 bases from J, leaving 18 bases between. Germline lookup yields CDR1 LNHDA and CDR2 SQIVND (reference sequence). The CDR3 reads CASTQTSGFYSPLHF. The DNA of the CDR3 is TGTGCCAGTACCCAGACTTCCGGATTCTATTCACCCCTCCACTTT.

V is TRBV18 and J is TRBJ1-2; the D is unclear. Germline V CDR1 and CDR2: KGHSH, LQKENI. Trimming cost V 3 bases and J 8 bases, with 13 bases left between them. CDR3 length: 13 amino acids. The CDR3 DNA follows: TGTGCCAGCTCACCGAAGGAAAGAGGGGGCTACACCTTC. It specifies CASSPKERGGYTF.

The V and J genes are TRBV5-1 and TRBJ1-5; a weak D match, TRBD1 (6 bases). Between the trimmed V and J ends, which lost 4 bases and 2 bases, there was a span of 13 bases. The CDR3 covers 15 residues. Germline CDR1 reads SGHRS; CDR2 reads YFSETQ. DNA of the CDR3: TGCGCCAGCAGCGAGGGGGGGTTTGGCAATCAGCCCCAGCATTTT. Residues: CASSEGGFGNQPQHF. Full variable domain (outside the CDR3, taken from reference TRBV5-1 and TRBJ1-5): KAGVTQTPRYLIKTRGQQVTLSCSPISGHRSVSWYQQTPGQGLQFLFEYFSETQRNKGNFPGRFSGRQFSNSRSEMNVSTLELGDSALYLCASSEGGFGNQPQHFGDGTRLSIL.

V and J are TRBV28 and TRBJ2-1, with D unclear. The V end was cut by 6 bases, the J end by 7 bases, with 13 bases between. Germline V gene lookup returns CDR1 MDHEN and CDR2 SYDVKM. The CDR3 contains 13 residues. The CDR3 bases are TGTGCCAGCAGCCTCCCAGTGGGAAATGAGCAGTTCTTC. Protein sequence: CASSLPVGNEQFF.